What follows describes a single T cell receptor (beta chain). Its antigen remains unknown. The source of the sample is a study of T cell responses to AZD1222 COVID-19 vaccine. General study findings and limits: Spike-specific TCRs gained breadth and depth after people received two AZD1222 doses.

The repertoire was sequenced with immunoSEQ multiplex PCR; TCRdb's copy has only in-frame clones and lacks some. Of more than 120,000 clones in the sample, 70% to 90% were seen once. V lost 6 bases, J lost 2 bases, and 5 bases stayed unmatched. CDR1 and CDR2 (germline): MGHRA, YSYEKL. The CDR3 sequence is 15 residues long. J is TRBJ2-3 and V is TRBV4-1; 10 positions agree with TRBD1. This material consisted of peripheral blood, taken 28 days after the second AZD1222 dose. This clonotype was sampled from an adult who received the AZD1222 COVID-19 vaccine. The CDR3 DNA follows: TGCGCCAGCAGGCCGACAGGGGGCTTCACAGATACGCAGTATTTT. It specifies CASRPTGGFTDTQYF.